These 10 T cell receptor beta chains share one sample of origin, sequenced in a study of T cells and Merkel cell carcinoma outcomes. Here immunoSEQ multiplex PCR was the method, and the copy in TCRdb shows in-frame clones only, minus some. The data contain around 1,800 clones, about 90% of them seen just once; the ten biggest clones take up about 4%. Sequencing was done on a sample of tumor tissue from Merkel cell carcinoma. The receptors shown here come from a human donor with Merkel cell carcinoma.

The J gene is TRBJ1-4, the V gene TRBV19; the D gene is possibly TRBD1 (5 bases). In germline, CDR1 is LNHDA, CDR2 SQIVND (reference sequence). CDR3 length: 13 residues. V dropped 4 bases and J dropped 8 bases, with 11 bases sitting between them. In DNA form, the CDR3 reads TGTGCCAGTAGTACGGGGGAGGGCGAAAAACTGTTTTTT. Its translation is CASSTGEGEKLFF.

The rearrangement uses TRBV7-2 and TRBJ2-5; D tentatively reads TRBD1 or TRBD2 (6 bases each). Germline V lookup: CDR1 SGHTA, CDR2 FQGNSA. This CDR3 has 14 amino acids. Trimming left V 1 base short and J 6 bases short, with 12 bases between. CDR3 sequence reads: CASSLGGGDKTQYF. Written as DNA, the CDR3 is TGTGCCAGCAGCTTAGGTGGCGGGGACAAGACCCAGTACTTC.

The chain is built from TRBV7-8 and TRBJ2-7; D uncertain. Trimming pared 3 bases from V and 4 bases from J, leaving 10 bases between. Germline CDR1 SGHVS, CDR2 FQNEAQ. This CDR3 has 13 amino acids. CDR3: CASSFSERYEQYF. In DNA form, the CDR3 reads TGTGCCAGCAGCTTCTCGGAGAGGTACGAGCAGTACTTC.

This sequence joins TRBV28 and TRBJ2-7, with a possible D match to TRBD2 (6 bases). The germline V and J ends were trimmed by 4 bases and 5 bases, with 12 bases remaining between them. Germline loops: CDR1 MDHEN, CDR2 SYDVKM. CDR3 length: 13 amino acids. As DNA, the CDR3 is TGTGCCAGCAGTTCCTTCCCGGGGGACGAGCAGTACTTC. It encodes CASSSFPGDEQYF.

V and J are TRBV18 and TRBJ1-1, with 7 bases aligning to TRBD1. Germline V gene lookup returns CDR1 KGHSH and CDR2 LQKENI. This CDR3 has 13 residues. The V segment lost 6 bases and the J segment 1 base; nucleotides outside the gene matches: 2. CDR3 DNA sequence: TGTGCCAGCTCGGGACAGTCGAACACTGAAGCTTTCTTT. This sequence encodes CASSGQSNTEAFF.

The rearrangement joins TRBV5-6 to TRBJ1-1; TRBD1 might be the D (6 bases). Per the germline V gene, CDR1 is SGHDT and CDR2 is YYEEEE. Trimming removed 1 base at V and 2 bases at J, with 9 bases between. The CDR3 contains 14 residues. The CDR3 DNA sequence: TGTGCCAGCAGCTTGTGGGGGCCCAACACTGAAGCTTTCTTT. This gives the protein CASSLWGPNTEAFF.

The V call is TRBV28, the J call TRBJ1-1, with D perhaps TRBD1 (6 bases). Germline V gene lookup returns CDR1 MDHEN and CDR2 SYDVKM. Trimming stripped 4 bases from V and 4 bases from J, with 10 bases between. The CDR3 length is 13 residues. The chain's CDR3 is CASSYRGVTEAFF. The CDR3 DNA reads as TGTGCCAGCAGTTATAGGGGGGTCACTGAAGCTTTCTTT.

CDR3 sequence (DNA): TGTGCCAGCAGTTTCCTGGGACAGGAGACCGGGGAGCTGTTTTTT. Protein product: CASSFLGQETGELFF. This chain uses TRBV28 with TRBJ2-2, with TRBD1 matching over 8 bases. CDR3 length: 15 amino acids. Trimming at V came to 3 bases and at J to 5 bases, leaving 5 bases not matched to a gene. In germline, CDR1 is MDHEN, CDR2 SYDVKM.

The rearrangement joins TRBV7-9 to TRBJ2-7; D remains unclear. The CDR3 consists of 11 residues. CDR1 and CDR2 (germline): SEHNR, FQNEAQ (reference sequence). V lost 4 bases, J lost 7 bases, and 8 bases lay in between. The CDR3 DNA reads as TGTGCCAGCAGCTCCCTTGAGGAGCAGTACTTC. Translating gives CASSSLEEQYF.

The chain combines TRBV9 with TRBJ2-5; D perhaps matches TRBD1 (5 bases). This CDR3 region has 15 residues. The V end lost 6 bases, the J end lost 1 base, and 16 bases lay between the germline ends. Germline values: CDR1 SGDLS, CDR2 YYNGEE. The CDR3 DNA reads TGTGCCAGCACCCAAACCCTGGACACCCAAGAGACCCAGTACTTC. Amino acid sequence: CASTQTLDTQETQYF. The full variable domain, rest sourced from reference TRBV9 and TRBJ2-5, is DSGVTQTPKHLITATGQRVTLRCSPRSGDLSVYWYQQSLDQGLQFLIQYYNGEERAKGNILERFSAQQFPDLHSELNLSSLELGDSALYFCASTQTLDTQETQYFGPGTRLLVL.